This TCR beta chain was sequenced for a study of cytotoxic CD8 clonotypes in ibrutinib-treated CLL. Study-wide background: Response material was collected after a median about 12 months of treatment, range 6 to 36.

Investigators sought sequencing depths of between 1 in 200,000 and 1 in 1 million T cells. Profiled with immunoSEQ multiplex PCR; TCRdb holds only in-frame clones, not every one. The sample records some 76,000 clones, less than 85% being singletons. Germline lookup yields CDR1 DFQATT and CDR2 SNEGSKA (reference sequence). Trimming pared 5 bases from V and 6 bases from J, leaving 6 bases between. This CDR3 is built from 10 residues. The TCR originated in a human donor with chronic lymphocytic leukemia. This specimen consisted of PBMCs, obtained after 24 months of ibrutinib treatment. V and J are TRBV20-1 and TRBJ2-3, with D hard to call. CDR3 coding DNA: TGCAGTGCTTGGTGGGATACGCAGTATTTT. Residues: CSAWWDTQYF.